These T cell receptor beta chains were read from a single sample in a study of cytomegalovirus exposure and HLA in healthy donors. Method: immunoSEQ multiplex PCR; TCRdb's copy keeps in-frame clones and lacks some. This table holds 120,000 to 150,000 clones, around four fifths found once. The source material was PBMCs. Receptors were obtained from a woman aged 40 to 50 in good health and CMV-seronegative. Both conserved end residues are trimmed from each CDR3. D genes are given only for firm matches.

v_call: TRBV6-5
d_call: TRBD2
cdr3_aa: ASSPRLAGDQQF

v_call: TRBV5-1
d_call: TRBD2
cdr3_aa: ASSLEASSGFYTGELF

v_call: TRBV6-5
d_call: .
cdr3_aa: ASAVGGSNEKLF

v_call: TRBV6-4
d_call: .
cdr3_aa: ASSDSRGTETQY

v_call: TRBV7-3
d_call: TRBD1
cdr3_aa: ASSLGQGSYNEQF

v_call: TRBV6-5
d_call: .
cdr3_aa: ASSFETPLH

v_call: TRBV7-3
d_call: TRBD2
cdr3_aa: ASSLAGRASGSYNEQF

v_call: TRBV9
d_call: TRBD2
cdr3_aa: ASSASWREGVNEQF

v_call: TRBV5-1
d_call: .
cdr3_aa: ASSFELTYEQY

v_call: TRBV28
d_call: .
cdr3_aa: ASSLRRQAWGYT

v_call: TRBV28
d_call: TRBD1
cdr3_aa: ASSLLNGDSPYEQY

v_call: TRBV19
d_call: .
cdr3_aa: ASSTPYNYGYT

v_call: TRBV4-2
d_call: .
cdr3_aa: ASSPPGSREQY

v_call: TRBV15
d_call: TRBD1
cdr3_aa: ATRDLDRGSYEQY

v_call: TRBV19
d_call: .
cdr3_aa: ASMTATWNTEAF

v_call: TRBV13
d_call: TRBD2
cdr3_aa: ASSFSGLLREQY

v_call: TRBV4-3
d_call: TRBD1
cdr3_aa: ASSQNQGQGGF

v_call: TRBV9
d_call: .
cdr3_aa: ASSQGGEDEQY

v_call: TRBV19
d_call: TRBD1
cdr3_aa: ASRDRGRTEAF

v_call: TRBV9
d_call: TRBD2
cdr3_aa: ASSVTSGRGTQY

v_call: TRBV18
d_call: .
cdr3_aa: ASSPRATNEKLF

v_call: TRBV10-3
d_call: TRBD1
cdr3_aa: AISADRESNQPQH

v_call: TRBV19
d_call: TRBD1
cdr3_aa: ASSDGTGYEQY

v_call: TRBV18
d_call: TRBD1
cdr3_aa: ASSPLGQAPQAF

v_call: TRBV28
d_call: .
cdr3_aa: ASRSLNTEAF

v_call: TRBV28
d_call: .
cdr3_aa: ASSLSSSGNQPQH

v_call: TRBV5-1
d_call: TRBD1
cdr3_aa: ASSRGGVRDEQF

v_call: TRBV25-1
d_call: .
cdr3_aa: ASSDKPRGANVLT

v_call: TRBV18
d_call: .
cdr3_aa: ASSPTREETQY

v_call: TRBV7-2
d_call: TRBD1
cdr3_aa: ASSLVGTGQH

v_call: TRBV5-1
d_call: TRBD2
cdr3_aa: ASSPGLAESTDTQY

v_call: TRBV4-3
d_call: TRBD1
cdr3_aa: ASSQARSGDRGDRGEKLF

v_call: TRBV7-2
d_call: .
cdr3_aa: ASSFFPTDYNEQF

v_call: TRBV25-1
d_call: .
cdr3_aa: ASSAMVGAPSYNEQF

v_call: TRBV4-2
d_call: TRBD2
cdr3_aa: ASSQDLSALAVKNIQY

v_call: TRBV5-4
d_call: .
cdr3_aa: ASSFRDNLNEQY

v_call: TRBV20-1
d_call: .
cdr3_aa: SAINRAGYT

v_call: TRBV7-2
d_call: TRBD2
cdr3_aa: ASSKRGGAPGGYEQY

v_call: TRBV5-6
d_call: .
cdr3_aa: ASSPDRFLNYGYT

v_call: TRBV15
d_call: TRBD2
cdr3_aa: ATSREASGSPYEQY

v_call: TRBV18
d_call: .
cdr3_aa: ASSPEGGETQY

v_call: TRBV27
d_call: .
cdr3_aa: ASSLRWQNYGYT

v_call: TRBV6-1
d_call: .
cdr3_aa: ASSDRDSRLGRSEAF

v_call: TRBV5-6
d_call: .
cdr3_aa: ASSLGAGDNYGYT

v_call: TRBV10-3
d_call: TRBD1
cdr3_aa: AIRKTGVTEAF

v_call: TRBV19
d_call: .
cdr3_aa: ASSIEQGLGGNEQF

v_call: TRBV9
d_call: .
cdr3_aa: ASSALHSVKDTQY